This record concerns one T cell receptor beta chain sequence. There is no known antigen for this receptor. Per-base qualities were not stored, and no clone one base away is much larger. Libraries were made using 5' RACE. Sequenced using an Illumina HiSeq 2500. A second PCR of about 7 to 12 cycles was run with a J-beta primer mix and a sample-barcoded 5' primer. Each TCR beta cDNA molecule received a unique molecular identifier from a template-switch 5' adaptor carrying 12 random nucleotides. Each sample yielded at least 3 million CDR3-containing paired-end reads. All of the RNA was converted into first-strand cDNA using the Mint cDNA synthesis kit, with a TRBC-specific oligonucleotide serving as the primer. All cDNA was treated with uracil-DNA glycosylase and then went through a first 18-cycle PCR with the universal primers M1SS and BC2_uni_R. The study's own analysis went as follows. For normalization, 1 million high-quality reads, each with a distinct molecular identifier, were randomly selected from each sample. Instead of being binned into consensus sequences, reads that shared molecular identifiers were thrown out. CDR3 identification, clonotype clustering and error correction used MiTCR with a Q25 quality threshold and the strictest error-elimination algorithm. Lower-bound total TCR beta diversity was estimated with a nonparametric unseen species model using Euler transformation. TCRdb reanalyzed the raw reads on its own, using fastp at Q25 for trimming and MiXCR for clone calling, and kept in-frame beta chains. Under each unique CDR3 protein, matching rows form one entry showing the most common genes and DNA. TCRdb, not the original authors, processed these V and J calls. This sample comprises under 1 million distinct CDR3 sequences, 40% to 50% of them detected only once. Jointly, the top ten make up nearly 20% of the sample.

Donors were 39 systemically healthy Caucasian individuals from Russia aged 6 to 90 years. Each donor gave 8 to 10 milliliters of peripheral blood, drawn into EDTA-treated Vacutainer tubes. Ficoll-Paque density-gradient centrifugation was used to isolate PBMCs, with at least 7 million per sample. Total RNA was extracted from PBMCs with Trizol reagent, with at least 5.5 micrograms obtained per sample. For every donor, an aliquot of PBMCs went through flow cytometry to measure the percentages of naive CD45RAhigh/CD27high T cells. The germline V gene provides CDR1 MGHDK and CDR2 SYGVNS. V and J are truncated by 5 bases and 0 bases respectively, leaving an intervening sequence of 16 bases. Inclusive of the bounding cysteine and phenylalanine, the CDR3 is 17 residues long. This entry keeps only the CDR3 DNA: 51 bases, framed from base 1. These data come from a study of blood T cells in healthy people across ages (dated by TCRdb to between 2015 and 2016). A note on the overall study: In model experiments, template switching captured about one uniquely barcoded TCR beta cDNA molecule for every two T cells. Age-related changes in TCR beta repertoire diversity were measured in the study by deep sequencing normalized with unique cDNA molecular identifiers. Donors of different ages were randomly distributed across sequencing lanes to avoid experimental bias. The donors were divided into four age groups: young (average around 17 years), middle-aged (about 40), aged (around 67) and long-lived (approximately 74). Two additional independent replicas of 1 million unique cDNA reads from the same blood draw were analyzed for two donors (one aged 18 to 29 and one aged 80 or older). The paper's findings and limits, for the study overall: There was a strong correlation between observed TCR beta diversity and the percentage of naive T cells measured by flow cytometry. Estimates of total diversity based on one million sequenced T cells were considered lower bounds and underestimates. Because profiling used bulk unsorted PBMCs, naive and antigen-experienced compartments could not be compared conclusively. Because the CMV infection status of the donors was unknown, age-related changes in expanded clonotypes may potentially have been confounded. As age increased, observed TCR beta diversity per million T cells dropped in a roughly linear way, and a significant reduction was already evident by age 40. The long-lived group showed more naive CD4+ T cells, fewer expanded clones and increased TCR diversity than the aged group, suggesting age selection.

The sequenced sample consisted of blood. This receptor was obtained from a man in his 60s in good health. Recombination connected TRBV25-1 to TRBJ2-2; a tentative D match to TRBD1 spans 7 bases. At the DNA level, the sequence is TGTGCCAGCAGTAGGGCAGGGGGGATATCGAACACCGGGGAGCTGTTTTTT. The resulting protein is CASSRAGGISNTGELFF.